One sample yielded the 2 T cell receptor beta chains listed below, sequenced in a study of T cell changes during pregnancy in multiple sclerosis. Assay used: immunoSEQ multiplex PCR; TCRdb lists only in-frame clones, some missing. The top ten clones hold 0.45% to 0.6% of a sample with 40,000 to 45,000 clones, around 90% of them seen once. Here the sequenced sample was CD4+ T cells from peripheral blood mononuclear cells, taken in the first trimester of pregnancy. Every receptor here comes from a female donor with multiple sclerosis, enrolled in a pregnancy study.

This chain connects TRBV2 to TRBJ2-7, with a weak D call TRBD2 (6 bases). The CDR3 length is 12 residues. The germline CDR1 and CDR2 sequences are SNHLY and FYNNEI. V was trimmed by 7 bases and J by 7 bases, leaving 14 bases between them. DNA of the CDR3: TGTGCCAGCAAAGTAGGCGGGATGGAGCAGTACTTC. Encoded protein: CASKVGGMEQYF.

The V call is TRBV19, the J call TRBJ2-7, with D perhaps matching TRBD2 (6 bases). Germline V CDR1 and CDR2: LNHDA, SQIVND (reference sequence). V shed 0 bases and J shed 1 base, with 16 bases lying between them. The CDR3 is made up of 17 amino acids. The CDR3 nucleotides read TGTGCCAGTAGTATAGATACCGCCCTTGCGGGGTCCTACGAGCAGTACTTC. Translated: CASSIDTALAGSYEQYF. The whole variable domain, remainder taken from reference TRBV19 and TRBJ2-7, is DGGITQSPKYLFRKEGQNVTLSCEQNLNHDAMYWYRQDPGQGLRLIYYSQIVNDFQKGDIAEGYSVSREKKESFPLTVTSAQKNPTAFYLCASSIDTALAGSYEQYFGPGTRLTVT.